The clone carrying this T cell receptor (beta chain) was counted ten times or more. Its antigen is currently unknown. One entry per CDR3 protein, called by TCRdb with MiXCR from the 5' RACE reads. Among around 67,000 distinct CDR3 sequences listed, roughly 5% were seen once. Germline V gene sequence: CDR1 SGHTA, CDR2 FQGNSA. The germline V and J ends were trimmed by 8 bases and 7 bases, with 14 bases remaining between them. This CDR3 contains 13 residues. The sample originates from a study of neurological immune-mediated disorders. Study-level points and caveats: Phylogenetic grouping assigned the repertoires of 18 of 34 multiple sclerosis patients to a single related-CDR3 cluster, which may represent a signature.

The receptor's source is a man between 18 and 29 years old with multiple sclerosis. J is TRBJ2-2 and V is TRBV7-2; D unclear. The sequenced material came from PBMCs. The CDR3 here is CASLLQYNGELFF. The CDR3 nucleotides are TGTGCCAGCCTGCTTCAGTATAACGGGGAGCTGTTTTTT.